The rows below give T cell receptor beta chains drawn from one sample of a study of T cell repertoires in cytomegalovirus infection. TCRdb recomputed calls from the reads with MiXCR, one row per CDR3 protein. The data show fewer than 700,000 distinct CDR3 sequences, more than 20% seen once. The material sequenced was CD8+ T cells from PBMCs. The receptor set was obtained from a human donor in good health (CMV status not recorded). Some clones in this sample may be carry-over from other donors' samples. CDR3s include the opening cysteine and the closing phenylalanine or tryptophan. The D gene is left open where the match is weak. Clone size is not always given. Where it is, it says once, few, many or a class for expanded clones.

size	D	V	J	DNA	CDR3
NA	NA	TRBV7-9	TRBJ1-2	TGTGCCAGCAGCAACGGTGTTTATGGCTACACCTTC	CASSNGVYGYTF
few	NA	TRBV15	TRBJ2-2	TGTGCCACCAGCCCCAACAGGGCCTCACCGAACACCGGGGAGCTGTTTTTT	CATSPNRASPNTGELFF
many	NA	TRBV7-2	TRBJ2-3	TGTGCCAGCAGCTTAATTATAGGACAGAGCACAGATACGCAGTATTTT	CASSLIIGQSTDTQYF
many	TRBD2	TRBV11-3	TRBJ2-2	TGTGCCAGCAGCCGCTCAGCGGGGGACACCGGGGAGCTGTTTTTT	CASSRSAGDTGELFF
few	NA	TRBV29-1	TRBJ1-5	TGCAGCGTTGTCTTGGGGGGGACGGAAAAGGGCAATCAGCCCCAGCATTTT	CSVVLGGTEKGNQPQHF
few	TRBD1	TRBV6-6	TRBJ2-2	TGTGCCAGCAGCCTAACCCCCGGGACAGGGATGACCGGGGAGCTGTTTTTT	CASSLTPGTGMTGELFF
few	TRBD2	TRBV4-1	TRBJ2-1	TGCGCCAGCAGCCAGATCAGCGGGGGGTACAATGAGCAGTTCTTC	CASSQISGGYNEQFF
NA	NA	TRBV5-5	TRBJ1-5	TGTGCCAGCAGCGAGGCGGGTTTGGGCAATCAGCCCCAGCATTTT	CASSEAGLGNQPQHF
NA	NA	TRBV6-5	TRBJ2-2	TGTGCCAGCAGTTCTCGGGACACTCACACCGGGGAGCTGTTTTTT	CASSSRDTHTGELFF
many	NA	TRBV11-3	TRBJ2-1	TGTGCCAGCAGCCCCCCGGGGGCCAGTGAGCAGTTCTTC	CASSPPGASEQFF
NA	NA	TRBV5-6	TRBJ1-1	TGTGCCAGCAGCTGGGCCGCTAACACTGAAGCTTTCTTT	CASSWAANTEAFF
many	TRBD2	TRBV7-2	TRBJ2-5	TGTGCCAGCAGCTTCAGCGGGGGGGGGACCCAGTACTTC	CASSFSGGGTQYF
few	NA	TRBV28	TRBJ1-1	TGTGCCAGCAGCGTTTCGTTGGGACGAGGCACTGAAGCTTTCTTT	CASSVSLGRGTEAFF
NA	NA	TRBV10-3	TRBJ2-5	TGTGCCATCAGTGAGGGGCAGGGGAGAGAGACCCAGTACTTC	CAISEGQGRETQYF
NA	NA	TRBV5-8	TRBJ2-6	TGTGCCAGCAGCTTTCCCGACAGGCTCGATTACTCTGGGGCCAACGTCCTGACTTTC	CASSFPDRLDYSGANVLTF
few	TRBD1	TRBV12-3/TRBV12-4	TRBJ1-2	TGTGCCAGCAGTTTTCGACAGGGGATGTCTGGCTACACCTTC	CASSFRQGMSGYTF
many	TRBD2	TRBV7-9	TRBJ2-1	TGTGCCAGCACCTTTCCGCGGGAGGACTCCTACAATGAGCAGTTCTTC	CASTFPREDSYNEQFF
few	TRBD2	TRBV7-2	TRBJ2-4	TGTGCCAGCAGCTTCCGACTAGCGGGGGGGCGCGAAAACATTCAGTACTTC	CASSFRLAGGRENIQYF
NA	NA	TRBV7-2	TRBJ2-2	TGTGCCAGCAGATCGACAGCAACCGGGGAGCTGTTTTTT	CASRSTATGELFF
NA	TRBD1	TRBV13	TRBJ2-6	TGTGCCAGCAGCGGGACAGGGCTCTCTGGGGCCAACGTCCTGACTTTC	CASSGTGLSGANVLTF
NA	TRBD1	TRBV10-3	TRBJ2-3	TGTGCCATCAGTGAGTCCCCCCTGACAGGGAGATCCACAGATACGCAGTATTTT	CAISESPLTGRSTDTQYF
few	NA	TRBV28	TRBJ1-1	TGTGCCAGCAGTTTCTGGGGTTCCGTGAACACTGAAGCTTTCTTT	CASSFWGSVNTEAFF
many	NA	TRBV18	TRBJ2-1	TGTGCCAGCAGCTTAAGCTCAGGGTCTTCCTACAATGAGCAGTTCTTC	CASSLSSGSSYNEQFF
many	NA	TRBV7-9	TRBJ1-3	TGTGCCAGCAGTTCTAACACCATATATTTT	CASSSNTIYF
NA	NA	TRBV28	TRBJ2-1	TGTGCCAGCAGTCTCGACAGGTCCAATTACAATGAGCAGTTCTTC	CASSLDRSNYNEQFF
many	TRBD1	TRBV7-8	TRBJ2-1	TGTGCCAGCAGCATGGACAGGCGAGACAATGAGCAGTTCTTC	CASSMDRRDNEQFF
few	NA	TRBV14	TRBJ1-2	TGTGCCAGCAGCCAAGCGTCAGGCCGGGATGGCTACACCTTC	CASSQASGRDGYTF
NA	TRBD1	TRBV28	TRBJ1-2	TGTGCCAGCAGGGCTCAGGGGGCGCGAGGCTACACCTTC	CASRAQGARGYTF
many	NA	TRBV5-1	TRBJ2-2	TGTGCCAGCAGCTCCCCCGGCCGAACCGGGGAGCTGTTTTTT	CASSSPGRTGELFF
NA	NA	TRBV10-3	TRBJ1-2	TGTGCCATCAGTGAGGTCAGCAAGAATGGCTACACCTTC	CAISEVSKNGYTF
few	NA	TRBV11-2	TRBJ1-5	TGTGCCAGCAGCTTAGGTGCCAGTAGCAATCAGCCCCAGCATTTT	CASSLGASSNQPQHF
many	NA	TRBV7-6	TRBJ2-2	TGTGCCAGCAGCTCCCTTGGAAGGGCCACCGGGGAGCTGTTTTTT	CASSSLGRATGELFF